The present T cell receptor beta chain was sequenced within a study of CD8+CD57+ T cells in acquired aplastic anemia. As for the study in general: An average of roughly 2.9 ug of DNA was obtained from sorted CD4+ and CD8+ cells. Overall study results and limits: Overlap between patients and controls comprised just under 30 CD8+ CDR3 sequences.

CD8+CD57+ cell expansion had been shown by flow cytometry in patients chosen for sequencing. This clonotype was counted at least ten times. As yet, its antigen is unknown. The use of genomic DNA as template underpinned the TCR beta VDJ and CDR3 profiling. TCRdb fed the reads into MiXCR, producing one record per CDR3 protein. The sample records 180,000 or so distinct CDR3 sequences, approximately 48% being singletons. The germline CDR1 and CDR2 sequences are SGHRS and YFSETQ. V was trimmed by 3 bases and J by 2 bases, leaving 15 bases between them. The length of the CDR3 is 15 residues. The gene calls are TRBV5-1 and TRBJ2-7, with a possible D match to TRBD1 (6 bases). This clonotype originated in a human donor with aplastic anemia. The sample consisted of sorted CD4+, CD8+, or CD8+CD57+ T cells (not recorded which) from PBMCs. In DNA, the CDR3 is TGCGCCAGCAGCTCCTCCGGGACATTCACCTACGAGCAGTACTTC. Its translation is CASSSSGTFTYEQYF.